This T cell receptor beta chain was captured in a study of blood T cell repertoires in COVID-19. Across the whole study: Both acute and convalescent COVID-19 samples were obtained from the United States, Italy and Spain. In each case, the material was cDNA or gDNA derived from T cells, B-cell-depleted T cells, or PBMCs.

The CDR3 is 17 amino acids. The germline CDR1 and CDR2 sequences are MGHRA and YSYEKL. With V trimmed by 1 base and J by 7 bases, 13 bases remained unmatched. The authors' processing: How many nucleated cells were present was estimated from reference gene primer amplification. Profiled with immunoSEQ multiplex PCR; TCRdb holds only in-frame clones, not every one. From that table come the V and J calls and clone size; the DNA was used to work out D and trimming. The sample consists of about 220,000 clones, roughly four fifths of them appearing once. This clonotype was sampled from a woman in her fifties or sixties with acute or convalescent COVID-19. The gene calls are TRBV4-1 and TRBJ2-4; 7 nucleotides align to TRBD1. The sequenced sample consisted of peripheral blood. CDR3 coding DNA: TGCGCCAGCAGCCAAGTTTTGGAGACAGGGCGAGGGAACATTCAGTACTTC. This translates into CASSQVLETGRGNIQYF.